This T cell receptor (beta chain) was obtained from a study of CD8 T cells in ankylosing spondylitis. TCRdb re-called the 5' RACE reads through MiXCR, storing one row per CDR3 protein. The table shows approximately 540,000 distinct CDR3 sequences, with 9.5% to 15% occurring only once. Germline CDR1 SQVTM, CDR2 ANQGSEA. V was pared by 7 bases and J by 4 bases, with 6 bases of the junction left unmatched. The CDR3 has 13 residues. Study outcomes and limitations: Disease-linked clones reportedly showed significant enrichment in matched ankylosing spondylitis synovial fluid. Blood from ankylosing spondylitis patients appeared to carry a characteristic roughly eight-variant TCR beta motif.

The table lists this clonotype with a few counts. Its matching antigen is unknown. This receptor was identified in a male donor with ankylosing spondylitis. The sequenced sample consisted of blood, either unsorted or a sorted T cell fraction (not recorded which). The chain couples TRBV29-1 to TRBJ2-5; 10 bases match TRBD2. CDR3 in amino acids: CSGEAGGVETQYF. DNA of the CDR3: TGCAGCGGGGAAGCGGGAGGGGTAGAGACCCAGTACTTC. Together with reference TRBV29-1 and TRBJ2-5, the CDR3 gives the full variable domain: SAVISQKPSRDICQRGTSLTIQCQVDSQVTMMFWYRQQPGQSLTLIATANQGSEATYESGFVIDKFPISRPNLTFSTLTVSNMSPEDSSIYLCSGEAGGVETQYFGPGTRLLVL.